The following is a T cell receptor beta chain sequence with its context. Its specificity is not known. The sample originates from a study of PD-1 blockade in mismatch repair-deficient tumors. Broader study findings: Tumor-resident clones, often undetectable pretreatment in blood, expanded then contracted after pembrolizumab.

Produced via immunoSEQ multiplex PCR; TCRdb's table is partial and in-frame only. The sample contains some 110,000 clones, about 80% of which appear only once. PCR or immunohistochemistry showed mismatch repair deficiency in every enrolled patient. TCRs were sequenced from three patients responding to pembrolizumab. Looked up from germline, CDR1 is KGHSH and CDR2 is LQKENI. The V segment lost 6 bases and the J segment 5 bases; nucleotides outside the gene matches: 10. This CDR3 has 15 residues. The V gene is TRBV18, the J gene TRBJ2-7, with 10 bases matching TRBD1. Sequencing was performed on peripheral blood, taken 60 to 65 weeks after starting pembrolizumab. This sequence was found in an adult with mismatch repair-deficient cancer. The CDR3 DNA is TGTGCCAGCTCTCTCCCGGGACAGGGGATTAACGAGCAGTACTTC. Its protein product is CASSLPGQGINEQYF.